The text below deals with one T cell receptor (beta chain). Its antigen is undetermined. CDR1 is SEHNR, CDR2 FQNEAQ, per germline (reference sequence). The CDR3 has 14 residues. The ends lost 5 bases at V and 5 bases at J; junction bases unmatched: 6. This entry comes from a study of T cell clones after liver transplantation. General study points: Graft donor-reactive T cells may have migrated into the graft rather than being deleted.

Assay: immunoSEQ multiplex PCR; the TCRdb copy retains only in-frame clones and omits some. There are around 100,000 clones in the sample; under 90% occur only once, and approximately 3% lies in the top ten. The sequence was obtained from a human patient who received a liver transplant. Some T cells may be supplied by the graft donor. This chain connects TRBV7-9 to TRBJ1-5; 7 nucleotides line up with TRBD1. The material sequenced was CD4+ T cells from blood, taken around 44 months after liver transplant. The CDR3 here is CASSPQGGDQPQHF. The CDR3 DNA sequence: TGTGCCAGCAGCCCGCAGGGGGGGGATCAGCCCCAGCATTTT.